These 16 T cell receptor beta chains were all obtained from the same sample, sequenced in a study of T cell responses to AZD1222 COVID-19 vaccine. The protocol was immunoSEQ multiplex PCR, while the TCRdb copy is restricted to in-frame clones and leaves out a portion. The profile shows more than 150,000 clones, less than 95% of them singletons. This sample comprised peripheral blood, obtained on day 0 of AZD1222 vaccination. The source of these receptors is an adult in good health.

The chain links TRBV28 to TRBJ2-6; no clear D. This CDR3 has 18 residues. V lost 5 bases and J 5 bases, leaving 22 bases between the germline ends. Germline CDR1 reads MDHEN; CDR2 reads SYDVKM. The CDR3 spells CASSECGLDTSRANVLTF. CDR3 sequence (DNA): TGTGCCAGCAGTGAATGTGGCCTTGACACAAGTCGGGCCAACGTCCTGACTTTC.

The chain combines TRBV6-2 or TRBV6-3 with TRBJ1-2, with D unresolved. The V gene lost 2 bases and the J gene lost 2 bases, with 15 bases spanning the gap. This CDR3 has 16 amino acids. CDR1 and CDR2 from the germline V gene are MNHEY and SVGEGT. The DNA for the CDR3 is TGTGCCAGCAGTTACCCCGTTGACCCGGGAAACTATGGCTACACCTTC. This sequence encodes CASSYPVDPGNYGYTF.

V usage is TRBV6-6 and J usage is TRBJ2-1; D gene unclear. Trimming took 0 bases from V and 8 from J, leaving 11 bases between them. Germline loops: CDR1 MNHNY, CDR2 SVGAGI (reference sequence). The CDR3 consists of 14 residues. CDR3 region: CASSYSASWDEQFF. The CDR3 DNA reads TGTGCCAGCAGTTACTCGGCCAGTTGGGATGAGCAGTTCTTC.

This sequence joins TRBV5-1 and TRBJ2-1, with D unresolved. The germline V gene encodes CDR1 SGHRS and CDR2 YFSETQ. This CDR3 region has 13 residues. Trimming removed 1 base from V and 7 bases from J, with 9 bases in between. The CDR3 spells CASSLRSSNEQFF. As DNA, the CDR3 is TGCGCCAGCAGCTTGCGCTCGTCGAATGAGCAGTTCTTC.

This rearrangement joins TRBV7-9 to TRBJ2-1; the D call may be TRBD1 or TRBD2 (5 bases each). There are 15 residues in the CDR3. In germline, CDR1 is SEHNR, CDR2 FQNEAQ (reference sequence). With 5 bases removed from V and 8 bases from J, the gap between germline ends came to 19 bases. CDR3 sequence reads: CASSQPFEGYDEQFF. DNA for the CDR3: TGTGCCAGCAGCCAGCCGTTTGAGGGGTATGATGAGCAGTTCTTC.

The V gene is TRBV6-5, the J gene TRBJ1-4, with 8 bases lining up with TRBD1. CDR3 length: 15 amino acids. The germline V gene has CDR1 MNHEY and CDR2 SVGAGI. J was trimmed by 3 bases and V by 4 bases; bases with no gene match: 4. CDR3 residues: CASSSGGASNEKLFF. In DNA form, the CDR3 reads TGTGCCAGCAGTTCAGGGGGCGCTTCTAATGAAAAACTGTTTTTT.

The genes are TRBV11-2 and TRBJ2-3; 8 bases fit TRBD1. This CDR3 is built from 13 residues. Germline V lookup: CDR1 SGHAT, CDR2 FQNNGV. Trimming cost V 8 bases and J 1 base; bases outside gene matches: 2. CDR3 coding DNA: TGTGCCAGCGGGACAGGACGCACAGATACGCAGTATTTT. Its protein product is CASGTGRTDTQYF. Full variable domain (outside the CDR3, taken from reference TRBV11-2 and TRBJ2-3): EAGVAQSPRYKIIEKRQSVAFWCNPISGHATLYWYQQILGQGPKLLIQFQNNGVVDDSQLPKDRFSAERLKGVDSTLKIQPAKLEDSAVYLCASGTGRTDTQYFGPGTRLTVL.

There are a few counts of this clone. The CDR3 nucleotides are TGTGCCACCAGTGATACGACAGGGGGTACTCACGAGCAGTACTTC. Its translation: CATSDTTGGTHEQYF. This sequence joins TRBV24-1 and TRBJ2-7, with 9 bases that match TRBD1. Germline loops: CDR1 KGHDR, CDR2 SFDVKD. The CDR3 spans 15 residues. V trimming: 3 bases; J trimming: 5 bases; junction bases outside the gene matches: 7.

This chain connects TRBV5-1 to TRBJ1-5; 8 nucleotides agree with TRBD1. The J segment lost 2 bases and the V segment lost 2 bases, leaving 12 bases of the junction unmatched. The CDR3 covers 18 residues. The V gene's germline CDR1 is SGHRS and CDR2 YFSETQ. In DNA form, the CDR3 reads TGCGCCAGCAGCTTTTATCTCCGACAGGGGTATGGCAATCAGCCCCAGCATTTT. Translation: CASSFYLRQGYGNQPQHF. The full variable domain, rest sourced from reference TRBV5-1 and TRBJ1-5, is KAGVTQTPRYLIKTRGQQVTLSCSPISGHRSVSWYQQTPGQGLQFLFEYFSETQRNKGNFPGRFSGRQFSNSRSEMNVSTLELGDSALYLCASSFYLRQGYGNQPQHFGDGTRLSIL.

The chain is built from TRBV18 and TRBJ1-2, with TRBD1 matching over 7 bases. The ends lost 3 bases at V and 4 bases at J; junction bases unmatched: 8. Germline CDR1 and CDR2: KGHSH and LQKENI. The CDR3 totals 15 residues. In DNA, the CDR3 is TGTGCCAGCTCACCCGAAAATACAGGGGCCTATGGCTACACCTTC. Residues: CASSPENTGAYGYTF.

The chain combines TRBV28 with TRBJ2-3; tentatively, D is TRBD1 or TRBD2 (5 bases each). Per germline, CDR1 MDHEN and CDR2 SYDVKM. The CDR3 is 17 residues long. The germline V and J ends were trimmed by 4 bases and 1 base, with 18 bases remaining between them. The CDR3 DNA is TGTGCCAGCAGTTCCCTAGGGACCCTACAGGGCACAGATACGCAGTATTTT. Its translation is CASSSLGTLQGTDTQYF. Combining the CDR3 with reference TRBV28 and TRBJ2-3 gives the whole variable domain DVKVTQSSRYLVKRTGEKVFLECVQDMDHENMFWYRQDPGLGLRLIYFSYDVKMKEKGDIPEGYSVSREKKERFSLILESASTNQTSMYLCASSSLGTLQGTDTQYFGPGTRLTVL.

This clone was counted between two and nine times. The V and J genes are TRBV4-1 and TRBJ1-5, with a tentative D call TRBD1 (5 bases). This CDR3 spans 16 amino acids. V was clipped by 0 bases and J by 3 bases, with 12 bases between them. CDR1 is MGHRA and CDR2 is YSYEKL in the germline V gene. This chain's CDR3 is CASSQDSRVNNQPQHF. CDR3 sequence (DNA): TGCGCCAGCAGCCAAGATAGCAGGGTTAACAATCAGCCCCAGCATTTT.

The CDR3 sequence is CASSLFSGGDGNQETQYF. CDR3 sequence (DNA): TGTGCCAGCAGTTTATTTTCCGGGGGGGATGGTAACCAAGAGACCCAGTACTTC. V gene TRBV28 combines with J gene TRBJ2-5; 8 positions match TRBD2. This CDR3 comprises 18 residues. Germline-derived CDR1 and CDR2 are MDHEN and SYDVKM. With 1 base clipped from V and 0 bases from J, the junction kept 10 bases outside the gene matches.

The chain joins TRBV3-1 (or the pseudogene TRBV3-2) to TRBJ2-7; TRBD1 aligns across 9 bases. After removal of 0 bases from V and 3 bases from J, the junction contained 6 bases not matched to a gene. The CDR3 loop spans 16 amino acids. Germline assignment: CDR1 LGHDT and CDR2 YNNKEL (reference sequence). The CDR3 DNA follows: TGTGCCAGCAGCCAAGACGGGACAGGGAAGAACTACGAGCAGTACTTC. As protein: CASSQDGTGKNYEQYF.

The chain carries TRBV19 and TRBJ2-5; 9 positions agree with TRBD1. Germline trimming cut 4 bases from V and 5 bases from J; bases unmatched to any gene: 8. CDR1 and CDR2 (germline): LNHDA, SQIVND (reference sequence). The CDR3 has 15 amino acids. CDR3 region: CASSRRDRVLETQYF. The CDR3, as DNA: TGTGCCAGTAGTAGACGGGACAGGGTATTGGAGACCCAGTACTTC.

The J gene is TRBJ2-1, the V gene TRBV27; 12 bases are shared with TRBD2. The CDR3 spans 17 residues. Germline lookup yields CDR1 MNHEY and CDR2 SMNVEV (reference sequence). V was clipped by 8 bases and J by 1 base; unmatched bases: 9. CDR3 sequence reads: CASGLAGTLGSYNEQFF. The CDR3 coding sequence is TGTGCCAGCGGACTAGCGGGAACGCTCGGTTCCTACAATGAGCAGTTCTTC.